This T cell receptor (beta chain) is drawn from a study of shared clonotypes between healthy human individuals. Study findings and constraints: Clonotype sharing among donors likely depends on sequencing depth.

Looked up from germline, CDR1 is WSHSY and CDR2 is SAAADI. The CDR3 totals 15 residues. The J segment lost 10 bases and the V segment lost 2 bases, leaving 6 bases of the junction unmatched. Sequencing was performed with immunoSEQ multiplex PCR; in TCRdb, only in-frame clones are kept and a portion is missing. The repertoire consists of about 1 million clones, with about three quarters occurring once and the leading ten covering approximately 1.5%. Turning to this clone: Its cognate antigen is unknown.

V and J are TRBV10-2 and TRBJ1-6; 9 bases fit TRBD1. This TCR was sampled from a man younger than 35 in good health. Input material: memory CD4+ T cells sorted from blood. Described subset: CD45RA-negative fraction. The CDR3 coding sequence is TGCGCCAGCAGTGAGGGACAGGGGCGAGGATCACCCCTCCACTTT. Its translation is CASSEGQGRGSPLHF.